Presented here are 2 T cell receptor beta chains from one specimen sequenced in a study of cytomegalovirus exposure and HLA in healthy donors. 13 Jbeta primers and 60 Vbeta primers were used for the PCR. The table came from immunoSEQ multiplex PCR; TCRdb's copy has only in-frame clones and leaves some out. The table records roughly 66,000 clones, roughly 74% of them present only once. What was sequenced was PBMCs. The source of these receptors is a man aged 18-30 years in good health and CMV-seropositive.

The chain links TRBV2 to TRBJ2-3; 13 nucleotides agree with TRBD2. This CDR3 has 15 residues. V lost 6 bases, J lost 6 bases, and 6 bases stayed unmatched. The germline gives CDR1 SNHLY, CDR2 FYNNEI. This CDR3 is CASRPGLAGLDTQYF. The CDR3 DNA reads TGTGCCAGCAGGCCGGGACTAGCGGGACTGGATACGCAGTATTTT.

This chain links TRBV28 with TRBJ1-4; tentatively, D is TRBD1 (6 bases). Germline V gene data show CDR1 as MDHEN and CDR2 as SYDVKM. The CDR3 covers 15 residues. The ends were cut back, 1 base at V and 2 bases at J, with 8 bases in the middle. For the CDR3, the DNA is TGTGCCAGCAGTTTATTACAGGGCACTAATGAAAAACTGTTTTTT. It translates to CASSLLQGTNEKLFF.